A selection of T cell receptor beta chains follows, all from one sample in a study of blood T cell repertoires in COVID-19. Assay: immunoSEQ multiplex PCR; the TCRdb copy retains only in-frame clones and omits some. The repertoire holds 75,000 to 95,000 clones, with 87% as singletons. Sequencing used peripheral blood. The receptor set was obtained from a man in his fifties or sixties with acute or convalescent COVID-19. Both conserved end residues are trimmed from each CDR3.

V,J,CDR3
TRBV12-5,TRBJ2-3,ASGLPTSGGALVDTQY
TRBV5-8,TRBJ2-1,ASSGEGPYNEQF
TRBV29-1,TRBJ1-1,SVDRTENTEAF
TRBV5-1,TRBJ2-7,ASSLAGLNYEQY
TRBV7-9,TRBJ1-4,ASSQSVETNEKLF
TRBV7-9,TRBJ1-1,ASSLGGTGSTEAF
TRBV6-5,TRBJ2-7,ASSSPASTGRYEQY
TRBV12-3/TRBV12-4,TRBJ1-1,ASSLGTTEAF
TRBV4-3,TRBJ2-1,ASSQDSSSGGAYNEQF
TRBV10-1,TRBJ1-1,ASSEQGDTEAF
TRBV5-1,TRBJ1-1,ASSAAGNTEAF
TRBV15,TRBJ1-5,ATSSTGVNQPQH
TRBV5-1,TRBJ1-4,ASSSSPGQGYYSEKLF
TRBV5-1,TRBJ1-2,ASSLNGGLSYGYT
TRBV10-1,TRBJ1-4,ASSATANEKLF
TRBV3-1/TRBV3-2,TRBJ1-1,ASSHAQVNNEAF
TRBV9,TRBJ1-6,ASSIGQVLASPLH
TRBV6-5,TRBJ2-4,ASSPGTPPGNIQY
TRBV6-2/TRBV6-3,TRBJ1-5,ASSSGGGQPQH
TRBV6-2/TRBV6-3,TRBJ1-2,ASSYGDRTGYT
TRBV11-2,TRBJ2-3,ASSLVPDAGRGTQY
TRBV14,TRBJ1-1,ASSQARGLNTEAF
TRBV5-1,TRBJ1-3,ASSLGWTTGPFQNTIY
TRBV7-2,TRBJ2-2,ASSSPTAILTGELF
TRBV6-2/TRBV6-3,TRBJ1-5,ASSKQTGGNQPQH
TRBV9,TRBJ1-5,ASIGSGKHYSNQPQH
TRBV11-2,TRBJ2-5,ASSLRGAVAETQY
TRBV19,TRBJ1-5,ASGGQAVHGSNQPQH
TRBV5-1,TRBJ1-4,ASSSRGQGALGEKLF
TRBV19,TRBJ1-2,ASSVRRQGKGYT
TRBV3-1/TRBV3-2,TRBJ2-2,ASSQDLTSGMGELF